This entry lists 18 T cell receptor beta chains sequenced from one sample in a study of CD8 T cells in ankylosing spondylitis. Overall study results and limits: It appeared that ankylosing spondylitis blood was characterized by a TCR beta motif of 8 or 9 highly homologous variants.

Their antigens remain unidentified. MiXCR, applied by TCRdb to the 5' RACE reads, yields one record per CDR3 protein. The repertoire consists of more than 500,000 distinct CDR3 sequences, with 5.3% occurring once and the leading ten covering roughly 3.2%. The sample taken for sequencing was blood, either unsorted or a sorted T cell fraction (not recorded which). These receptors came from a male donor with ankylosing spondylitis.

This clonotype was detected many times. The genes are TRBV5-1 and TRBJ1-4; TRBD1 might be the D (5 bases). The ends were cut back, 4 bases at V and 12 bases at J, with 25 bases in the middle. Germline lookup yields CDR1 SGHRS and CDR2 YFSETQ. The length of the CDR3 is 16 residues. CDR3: CASSQSRTRSTNELFF. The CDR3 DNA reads TGCGCCAGCAGCCAAAGCCGGACACGGTCGACGAATGAACTGTTTTTT.

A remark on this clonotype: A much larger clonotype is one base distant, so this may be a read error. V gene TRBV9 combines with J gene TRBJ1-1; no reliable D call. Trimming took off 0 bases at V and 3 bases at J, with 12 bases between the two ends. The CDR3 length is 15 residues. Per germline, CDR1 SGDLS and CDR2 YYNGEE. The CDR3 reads CASSVDPSGYTEAFF. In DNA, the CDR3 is TGTGCCAGCAGCGTAGATCCGTCGGGGTACACTGAAGCTTTCTTT.

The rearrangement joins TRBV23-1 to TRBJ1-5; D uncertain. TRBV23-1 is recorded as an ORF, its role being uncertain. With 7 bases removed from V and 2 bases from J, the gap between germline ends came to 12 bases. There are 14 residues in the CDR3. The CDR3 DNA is TGCGCCAGCAAAGGCGTGGACCGCAATCAGCCCCAGCATTTT. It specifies CASKGVDRNQPQHF.

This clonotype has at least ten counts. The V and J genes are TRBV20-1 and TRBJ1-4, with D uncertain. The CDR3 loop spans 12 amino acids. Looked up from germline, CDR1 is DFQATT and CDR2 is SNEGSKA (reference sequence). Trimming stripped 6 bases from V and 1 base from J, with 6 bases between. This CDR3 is CSAAGTNEKLFF. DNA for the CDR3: TGCAGTGCGGCGGGAACTAATGAAAAACTGTTTTTT.

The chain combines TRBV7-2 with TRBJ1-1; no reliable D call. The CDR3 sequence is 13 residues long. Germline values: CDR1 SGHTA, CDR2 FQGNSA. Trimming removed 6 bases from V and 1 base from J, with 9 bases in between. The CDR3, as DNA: TGTGCCAGCAGGCTAACAGCGAACACTGAAGCTTTCTTT. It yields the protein CASRLTANTEAFF.

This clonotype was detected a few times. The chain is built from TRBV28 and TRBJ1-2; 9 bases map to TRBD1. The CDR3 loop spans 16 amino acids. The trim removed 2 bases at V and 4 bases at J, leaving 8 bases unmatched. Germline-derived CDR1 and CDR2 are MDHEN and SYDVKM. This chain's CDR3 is CASSLLGTGSFYGYTF. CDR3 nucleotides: TGTGCCAGCAGTTTACTAGGGACAGGGTCTTTCTATGGCTACACCTTC.

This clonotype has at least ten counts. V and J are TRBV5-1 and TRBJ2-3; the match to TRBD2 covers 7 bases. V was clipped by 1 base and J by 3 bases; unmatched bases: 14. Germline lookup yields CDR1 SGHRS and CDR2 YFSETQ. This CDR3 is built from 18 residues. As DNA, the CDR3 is TGCGCCAGCAGCTTGTTCGGTCTAGCGGAAGTGGAGACAGATACGCAGTATTTT. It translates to CASSLFGLAEVETDTQYF.

The CDR3 nucleotides are TGTGCCAGCAGAACGGGACTAGCGGGGGTCTGGGGGCAGTACTTC. This sequence encodes CASRTGLAGVWGQYF. V gene TRBV7-2 combines with J gene TRBJ2-7, with TRBD2 matching 14 bases. Per the germline V gene, CDR1 is SGHTA and CDR2 is FQGNSA. The CDR3 is 15 residues long. V dropped 6 bases and J dropped 9; count of bases not matched to a gene: 10. The full variable domain, with the rest looked up from reference TRBV7-2 and TRBJ2-7, is GAGVSQSPSNKVTEKGKDVELRCDPISGHTALYWYRQSLGQGLEFLIYFQGNSAPDKSGLPSDRFSAERTGGSVSTLTIQRTQQEDSAVYLCASRTGLAGVWGQYFGPGTRLTVT.

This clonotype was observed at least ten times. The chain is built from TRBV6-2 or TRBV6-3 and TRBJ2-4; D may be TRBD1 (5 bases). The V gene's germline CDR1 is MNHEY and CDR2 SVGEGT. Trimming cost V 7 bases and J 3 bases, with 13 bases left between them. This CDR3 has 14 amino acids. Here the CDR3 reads CASTSDRSKNIQYF. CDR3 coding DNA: TGTGCCAGCACTTCCGACAGAAGCAAAAACATTCAGTACTTC.

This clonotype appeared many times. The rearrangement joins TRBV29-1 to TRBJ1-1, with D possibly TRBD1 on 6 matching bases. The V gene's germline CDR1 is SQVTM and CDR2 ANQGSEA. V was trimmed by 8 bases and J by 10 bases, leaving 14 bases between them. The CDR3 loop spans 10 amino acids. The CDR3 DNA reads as TGCAGCACGGGGGGACAACGAGCTTTCTTT. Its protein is CSTGGQRAFF.

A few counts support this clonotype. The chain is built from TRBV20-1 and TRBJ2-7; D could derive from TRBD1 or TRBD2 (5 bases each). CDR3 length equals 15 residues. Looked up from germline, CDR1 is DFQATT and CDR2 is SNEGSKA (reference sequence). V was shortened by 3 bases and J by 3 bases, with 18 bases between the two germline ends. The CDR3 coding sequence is TGCAGTGCTAGGGAGCCGGGGACCAGGGACTACGAGCAGTACTTC. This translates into CSAREPGTRDYEQYF.

DNA of the CDR3: TGTGCCAGCAGCCAAGTCACGGGTCAGCCCCAGCATTTT. Protein: CASSQVTGQPQHF. The V gene is TRBV3-1, the J gene TRBJ1-5, with D unresolved. Deletions cut 1 base from V and 6 bases from J, with 7 bases between. The CDR3 has 13 amino acids. Germline-derived CDR1 and CDR2 are LGHDT and YNNKEL (reference sequence).

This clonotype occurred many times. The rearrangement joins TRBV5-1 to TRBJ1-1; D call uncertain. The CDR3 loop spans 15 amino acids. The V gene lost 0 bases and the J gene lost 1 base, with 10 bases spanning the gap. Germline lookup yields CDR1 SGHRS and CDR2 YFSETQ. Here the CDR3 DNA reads TGCGCCAGCAGCTTGGGAGGTACGCAGAACACTGAAGCTTTCTTT. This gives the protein CASSLGGTQNTEAFF. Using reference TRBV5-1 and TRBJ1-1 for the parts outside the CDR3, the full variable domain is KAGVTQTPRYLIKTRGQQVTLSCSPISGHRSVSWYQQTPGQGLQFLFEYFSETQRNKGNFPGRFSGRQFSNSRSEMNVSTLELGDSALYLCASSLGGTQNTEAFFGQGTRLTVV.

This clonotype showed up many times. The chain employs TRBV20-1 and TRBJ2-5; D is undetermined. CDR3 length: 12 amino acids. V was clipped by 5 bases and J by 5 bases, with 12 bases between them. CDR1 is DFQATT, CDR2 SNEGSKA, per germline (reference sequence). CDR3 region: CSAPHSRETQYF. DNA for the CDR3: TGCAGTGCTCCTCACTCGAGGGAGACCCAGTACTTC.

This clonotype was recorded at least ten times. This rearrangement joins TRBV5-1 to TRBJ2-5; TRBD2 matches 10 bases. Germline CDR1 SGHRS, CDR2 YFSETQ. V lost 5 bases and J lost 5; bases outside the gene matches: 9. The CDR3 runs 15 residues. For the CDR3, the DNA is TGCGCCAGCAGTGAGCTAGCGGGAGTTGGTGAGACCCAGTACTTC. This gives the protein CASSELAGVGETQYF.

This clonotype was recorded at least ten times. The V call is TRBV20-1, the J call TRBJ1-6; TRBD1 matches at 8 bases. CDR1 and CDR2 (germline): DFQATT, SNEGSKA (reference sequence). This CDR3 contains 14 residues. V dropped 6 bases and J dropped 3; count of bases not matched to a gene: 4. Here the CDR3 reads CSAPGQDYNSPLHF. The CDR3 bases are TGCAGTGCGCCGGGACAGGACTATAATTCACCCCTCCACTTT.

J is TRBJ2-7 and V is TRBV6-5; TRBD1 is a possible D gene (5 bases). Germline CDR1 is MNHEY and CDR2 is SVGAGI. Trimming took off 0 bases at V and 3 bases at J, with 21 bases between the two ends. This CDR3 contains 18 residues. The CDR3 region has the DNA TGTGCCAGCAGTTACTCGGACACAGCTGGCCACCTCCGCTACGAGCAGTACTTC. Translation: CASSYSDTAGHLRYEQYF.

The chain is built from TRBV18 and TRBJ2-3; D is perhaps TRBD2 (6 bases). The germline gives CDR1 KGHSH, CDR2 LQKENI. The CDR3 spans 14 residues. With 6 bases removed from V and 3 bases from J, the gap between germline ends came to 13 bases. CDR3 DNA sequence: TGTGCCAGCTCCCCGCGGGGTTGGACAGATACGCAGTATTTT. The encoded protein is CASSPRGWTDTQYF.